One sample yielded the 21 T cell receptor beta chains listed below, sequenced in a study of tumor-infiltrating lymphocytes in primary liver carcinoma (dated by TCRdb to 2015 to 2018). Sequencing was performed on an Illumina HiSeq 2500. Using a constant-region primer and ProtoScript II reverse transcriptase, TCRbeta-specific cDNA was reverse-transcribed from around 500 ng total RNA. Construction of the TCRbeta libraries relied on three nested rounds of multiplex PCR, following a slightly modified ARM-PCR procedure. Each of the first two PCR rounds ran for approximately 10 cycles using multiplex TRBV1-TRBV30 forward primers together with a Cbeta reverse primer. TCRdb took the public reads, trimmed them with fastp at Q25, ran MiXCR for clone calling and kept in-frame beta chains. Each record represents a unique CDR3 protein, reported with the most common genes and DNA among its rows. The sample profile shows 20,000 to 25,000 distinct CDR3 sequences; about three quarters of them were found once. The ten most abundant clones make up approximately 40% of the sample.

Without any cell sorting, total RNA and DNA were co-extracted from approximately 22-30 mg of bulk tissue using the AllPrep DNA/RNA mini kit. Sequencing was performed on liver tumor tissue from sampling region 1. The sample's cell subset or site label is to be understood as: tumor region T1, superior pole. These receptors came from a woman in her 30s with primary liver carcinoma and hepatitis B virus infection.

In regard to this clonotype: The junction departs from germline at one end; a sequencing error may be responsible. The V gene is TRBV6-6, the J gene TRBJ2-1; 7 positions match TRBD2. CDR1 MNHNY and CDR2 SVGAGI come from the germline V gene (reference sequence). The CDR3 runs 17 residues. CDR3: CASNRRGSGHIYSEQFF. Written as DNA, the CDR3 is TGTGCCAGCAACCGACGGGGTAGCGGGCATATCTACAGTGAGCAGTTCTTC.

Regarding this clonotype: A read error may account for a junction end that differs from germline. V and J are TRBV11-2 and TRBJ1-1; the match to TRBD1 covers 7 bases. The germline CDR1 and CDR2 sequences are SGHAT and FQNNGV. The CDR3 sequence is 11 residues long. CDR3 DNA sequence: TGTGCCAGCAGCCCTGGGACAGAAGCTATCTTC. It is translated as CASSPGTEAIF.

On this clonotype: A junction end diverges from the germline sequence, so it may reflect a read error. This chain links TRBV11-2 with TRBJ1-1; 7 nucleotides align to TRBD1. Germline assignment: CDR1 SGHAT and CDR2 FQNNGV. CDR3 size: 14 residues. The CDR3 spells CASRYTGERTEAFF. The CDR3 region has the DNA TGTGCAAGCAGATATACAGGGGAGAGGACTGAAGCTTTCTTT.

This clonotype came up a few times. An end of the junction does not agree with germline; a read error may underlie this. The gene calls are TRBV11-2 and TRBJ1-1; D uncertain. CDR3 length: 14 amino acids. Germline V gene lookup returns CDR1 SGHAT and CDR2 FQNNGV. DNA of the CDR3: TGTGCCAGTAGCTTTGGGCAAATGAACACTCGAGCTATCTTT. This sequence encodes CASSFGQMNTRAIF.

On this clonotype itself: A single base separates this from a much larger clone, so it may be a read error. V and J are TRBV12-3 or TRBV12-4 and TRBJ1-1; the D gene is possibly TRBD1 (5 bases). The CDR3 spans 14 residues. DNA for the CDR3: TGTGCCAGCATCTTAGGGGTTCGGGTCACTGAAACTTTCTTT. Translation gives CASILGVRVTETFF.

Worth noting for this clonotype: A read error may produce the germline difference seen at one junction end. V gene TRBV4-1 combines with J gene TRBJ2-5, with D maybe TRBD1 (6 bases). The germline V gene has CDR1 MGHRA and CDR2 YSYEKL. The CDR3 loop spans 15 amino acids. The CDR3 protein is CASSQEERGCETQCF. In nucleotides, the CDR3 is TGCGCCAGCAGTCAAGAAGAGAGGGGGTGCGAGACCCAGTGCTTC.

This chain connects TRBV11-2 to TRBJ2-7; 7 positions agree with TRBD2. The CDR3 loop spans 14 amino acids. The trim removed 5 bases at V and 3 bases at J, leaving 7 bases unmatched. Germline V gene lookup returns CDR1 SGHAT and CDR2 FQNNGV. Here the CDR3 reads CASSPPGLHYEQYF. In DNA form, the CDR3 reads TGTGCCAGCAGCCCGCCGGGACTACACTACGAGCAGTACTTC.

Turning to this clonotype: An end of the junction does not agree with germline; a read error may underlie this. V is TRBV30 and J is TRBJ2-3, with D perhaps assigned TRBD1 or TRBD2 (5 bases each). This CDR3 is 14 amino acids long. Germline V gene lookup returns CDR1 GTSNPN and CDR2 SVGIG (reference sequence). The CDR3 sequence is CVWSPGTGTDTQYF. The CDR3, as DNA: TGTGTCTGGAGTCCGGGGACGGGTACAGATACGCAGTATTTT. Complete variable domain (other parts from reference TRBV30 and TRBJ2-3): SQTIHQWPATLVQPVGSPLSLECTVEGTSNPNLYWYRQAAGRGLQLLFYSVGIGQISSEVPQNLSASRPQDRQFILSSKKLLLSDSGFYLCVWSPGTGTDTQYFGPGTRLTVL.

Comment on this clonotype: One junction end does not reproduce the germline sequence, and a read error may be involved. In DNA form, the CDR3 reads TGTGCCCGCAGCCAGTCGGGAGTCAGCAATCAGCCCCAGCATTTC. Protein: CARSQSGVSNQPQHF. The chain is built from TRBV28 and TRBJ1-5; D not resolved. The CDR3 spans 15 residues. Germline V gene sequence: CDR1 MDHEN, CDR2 SYDVKM.

The chain links TRBV7-8 to TRBJ2-7; D gene unclear. CDR3 length: 18 amino acids. Germline CDR1 SGHVS, CDR2 FQNEAQ. V was cut by 7 bases and J by 0 bases, with 25 bases left in between. The CDR3 protein is CASNSGCGRIMSSYEQYF. Here the CDR3 DNA reads TGTGCCAGCAACTCGGGTTGCGGTCGAATTATGAGCTCCTACGAGCAGTACTTC.

This clonotype was picked up one time. The conserved final phenylalanine or tryptophan is absent from the CDR3, which likely points to a read error. This chain uses TRBV6-1 with TRBJ1-2, with D unclear. This CDR3 has 18 residues. Deletions cut 2 bases from V and 2 bases from J, with 21 bases between. Germline CDR1 is MNHNS and CDR2 is SASEGT. The chain's CDR3 is CASSERFLVHRSNYGYTI. Here the CDR3 DNA reads TGTGCCAGCAGTGAACGGTTCCTGGTCCATAGGTCCAACTATGGCTACACCATC.

This rearrangement joins TRBV11-3 to TRBJ2-1, with 7 bases aligning to TRBD2. J was trimmed by 3 bases and V by 9 bases; bases with no gene match: 17. Germline CDR1 reads SGHNT; CDR2 reads YENEEA. This CDR3 is 17 amino acids long. CDR3 in amino acids: CARGLGLLTGGYNEQFF. The DNA for the CDR3 is TGTGCCAGAGGCTTAGGCCTACTAACGGGAGGCTACAATGAGCAGTTCTTC.

This clonotype was seen at least ten times. J is TRBJ2-7 and V is TRBV18, with 7 bases fitting TRBD2. Germline assignment: CDR1 KGHSH and CDR2 LQKENI. After removal of 3 bases from V and 5 bases from J, the junction contained 10 bases not matched to a gene. This CDR3 is 15 amino acids long. This CDR3 is CASSPSGGRVNEQYF. In DNA form, the CDR3 reads TGTGCCAGCTCACCTTCCGGCGGGAGAGTCAACGAGCAGTACTTC.

The chain uses TRBV11-1 and TRBJ2-1; D unresolved. The CDR3 covers 12 residues. V lost 5 bases, J lost 12 bases, and 14 bases lay in between. Germline V lookup: CDR1 SGHAT, CDR2 FQDESV (reference sequence). The CDR3 region is CASSEAERRQFF. CDR3 sequence (DNA): TGTGCCAGCAGCGAGGCGGAACGGAGGCAGTTCTTC.

The V and J genes are TRBV28 and TRBJ2-1; TRBD2 matches 8 bases. This CDR3 has 14 amino acids. The trim removed 8 bases at V and 11 bases at J, leaving 14 bases unmatched. From germline, CDR1 is MDHEN and CDR2 SYDVKM. In DNA form, the CDR3 reads TGTGCCAGCCGGGGGGGCAGGAGTCTCCATAAGCAGTTCTTC. The encoded protein is CASRGGRSLHKQFF.

Comment on this clonotype: Because it lacks the conserved phenylalanine or tryptophan at the end, this CDR3 is likely a read error. J is TRBJ2-7 and V is TRBV11-2; possibly TRBD1 for D (7 bases). CDR1 SGHAT and CDR2 FQNNGV come from the germline V gene. CDR3 length: 17 amino acids. CDR3 coding DNA: TGTGCTAGCAGTATCTCAGGAGGGGGCTCTTGGACCTACGAGCAGTACTCC. This translates into CASSISGGGSWTYEQYS.

CDR3 residues: CASSPPGTQVGKETQYF. In DNA form, the CDR3 reads TGTGCCAGCAGCCCTCCCGGGACGCAGGTGGGGAAAGAGACCCAGTACTTC. The chain joins TRBV11-2 to TRBJ2-5; TRBD1 or TRBD2 may be the D gene (5 bases each). The CDR3 is 17 residues long. The germline gives CDR1 SGHAT, CDR2 FQNNGV. V was cut by 5 bases and J by 3 bases, with 22 bases left in between. The full variable domain, completed using reference TRBV11-2 and TRBJ2-5, is EAGVAQSPRYKIIEKRQSVAFWCNPISGHATLYWYQQILGQGPKLLIQFQNNGVVDDSQLPKDRFSAERLKGVDSTLKIQPAKLEDSAVYLCASSPPGTQVGKETQYFGPGTRLLVL.

Details on this clonotype: One end of the junction varies from germline; a read error may be responsible. The V gene is TRBV12-3 or TRBV12-4, the J gene TRBJ2-5; no reliable D call. This CDR3 has 15 residues. DNA of the CDR3: TGTGCAAGCAGCACCAACCCCCGGAGCGAAGAGACCCAGTACTTC. This codes for CASSTNPRSEETQYF.

The chain uses TRBV4-1 and TRBJ2-7, with 8 bases matching TRBD1. V dropped 1 base and J dropped 5; count of bases not matched to a gene: 10. There are 16 residues in the CDR3. The germline V gene encodes CDR1 MGHRA and CDR2 YSYEKL. CDR3 nucleotide sequence: TGCGCCAGCAGCCAAGGGAGCGAGACAGGGGACAACGAGCAGTACTTC. The encoded protein is CASSQGSETGDNEQYF.

This clonotype was counted only a few times. The junction departs from the called germline gene at one end, perhaps through a read error. The chain couples TRBV14 to TRBJ2-1, with D possibly being TRBD2 (6 bases). CDR3 size: 16 residues. Germline lookup yields CDR1 SGHDN and CDR2 FVKESK. This chain's CDR3 is CACSPIRGNWSNEQFF. CDR3 nucleotide sequence: TGTGCCTGCAGCCCGATCCGCGGGAATTGGAGCAATGAGCAGTTCTTC.

Concerning this clonotype itself: The conserved closing phenylalanine or tryptophan is absent in this CDR3, likely reflecting a read error. The limits of the CDR3 on the DNA are not certain, so only TCRdb's listed CDR3 is given. The genes are TRBV30 and TRBJ1-1; TRBD1 is the table's D call and was not checked against the DNA. The CDR3 is 13 amino acids in total, end residues counted. Germline lookup yields CDR1 GTSNPN and CDR2 SVGIG (reference sequence). CDR3 loop: CAWNSQGGPEAYS.